This is a list of T cell receptor beta chains from one sample in a study of CD8 T cells in Susac syndrome. TCRdb used MiXCR to reprocess the immunoSEQ multiplex PCR reads, holding one entry per CDR3 protein. The sample lists 150,000 to 200,000 distinct CDR3 sequences; approximately 93% were seen once. Sequenced input: CD4+ T cells from PBMCs. All receptors come from a human donor with multiple sclerosis. Each CDR3 is given with its conserved first and last residue. A D gene is named only where the DNA matches it firmly. The listing skips clone size in some rows; elsewhere it reads once, few, many or a size class.

V: TRBV18
D: TRBD2
J: TRBJ2-3
size: -
CDR3: CASSPRLAGSTDTQYF
DNA: TGTGCCAGCTCACCACGGCTAGCGGGGTCCACAGATACGCAGTATTTT

V: TRBV7-2
D: -
J: TRBJ1-1
size: once
CDR3: CASSLRGDIEAFF
DNA: TGTGCCAGCAGCTTAAGAGGGGACATCGAAGCTTTCTTT

V: TRBV13
D: -
J: TRBJ2-1
size: -
CDR3: CASSSPGGGRLRYNEQFF
DNA: TGTGCCAGCAGCTCCCCTGGGGGGGGCCGGCTTCGTTACAATGAGCAGTTCTTC

V: TRBV20-1
D: -
J: TRBJ1-2
size: -
CDR3: CSARLVNGYTF
DNA: TGCAGTGCTAGGCTGGTGAATGGCTACACCTTC

V: TRBV20-1
D: TRBD1
J: TRBJ2-4
size: -
CDR3: CSARSLTGGTNIQYF
DNA: TGCAGTGCTAGATCCCTTACAGGGGGCACGAACATTCAGTACTTC

V: TRBV24-1
D: TRBD2
J: TRBJ2-1
size: -
CDR3: CATSDLPLAGGANEQFF
DNA: TGTGCCACCAGTGATTTACCCCTAGCGGGAGGAGCCAATGAGCAGTTCTTC

V: TRBV27
D: -
J: TRBJ2-3
size: -
CDR3: CASLREGTDTQYF
DNA: TGTGCCAGCCTAAGAGAGGGCACAGATACGCAGTATTTT

V: TRBV20-1
D: TRBD1
J: TRBJ1-2
size: -
CDR3: CSASPGQGLGGYTF
DNA: TGCAGTGCTAGCCCGGGACAGGGCTTAGGTGGCTACACCTTC

V: TRBV7-2
D: -
J: TRBJ2-7
size: -
CDR3: CASSSTLTYEQYF
DNA: TGTGCCAGCAGCTCAACCCTTACCTACGAGCAGTACTTC

V: TRBV28
D: -
J: TRBJ2-5
size: -
CDR3: CASSLSRVETQYF
DNA: TGTGCCAGCAGTTTGTCGCGAGTAGAGACCCAGTACTTC

V: TRBV13
D: -
J: TRBJ2-1
size: -
CDR3: CASSLLEDNEQFF
DNA: TGTGCCAGCAGCTTACTAGAGGACAATGAGCAGTTCTTC

V: TRBV5-1
D: -
J: TRBJ2-1
size: -
CDR3: CASSLVGSLTDEQFF
DNA: TGCGCCAGCAGCTTGGTGGGTTCCCTAACCGATGAGCAGTTCTTC

V: TRBV27
D: -
J: TRBJ2-5
size: -
CDR3: CASSLMADWGTQYF
DNA: TGTGCCAGCAGTTTAATGGCTGACTGGGGGACCCAGTACTTC

V: TRBV4-1
D: -
J: TRBJ2-1
size: -
CDR3: CASSQDQGVGGFF
DNA: TGCGCCAGCAGCCAAGATCAGGGGGTGGGAGGTTTCTTC

V: TRBV23-1
D: TRBD1
J: TRBJ2-7
size: -
CDR3: CASSRDRRGGEQYF
DNA: TGCGCCAGCAGTCGGGACAGGAGGGGCGGCGAGCAGTACTTC

V: TRBV2
D: TRBD2
J: TRBJ2-7
size: -
CDR3: CASSVVAGGYEQYF
DNA: TGTGCCAGCAGTGTTGTAGCGGGGGGTTACGAGCAGTACTTC

V: TRBV29-1
D: -
J: TRBJ1-4
size: -
CDR3: CSVSPGRGVNEKLFF
DNA: TGCAGCGTGAGCCCGGGGCGGGGAGTTAATGAAAAACTGTTTTTT

V: TRBV11-2
D: -
J: TRBJ2-7
size: -
CDR3: CASSLRGHEQYF
DNA: TGTGCCAGCAGCTTACGGGGCCACGAGCAGTACTTC

V: TRBV5-6
D: TRBD2
J: TRBJ2-5
size: -
CDR3: CASSLSSGAQETQYF
DNA: TGTGCCAGCAGCTTATCTAGCGGGGCCCAAGAGACCCAGTACTTC

V: TRBV20-1
D: TRBD2
J: TRBJ2-3
size: once
CDR3: CSASGPLAGPKGDTQYF
DNA: TGCAGTGCCTCCGGGCCGCTAGCGGGACCGAAGGGGGATACGCAGTATTTT

V: TRBV27
D: -
J: TRBJ2-5
size: -
CDR3: CASSAVLMRGGETQYF
DNA: TGTGCCAGCAGTGCAGTACTCATGAGGGGGGGAGAGACCCAGTACTTC

V: TRBV5-1
D: TRBD1
J: TRBJ1-3
size: -
CDR3: CASSLQTGAGNTIYF
DNA: TGCGCCAGCAGCTTGCAAACAGGGGCTGGAAACACCATATATTTT

V: TRBV2
D: -
J: TRBJ2-2
size: -
CDR3: CASSQGGGTGELFF
DNA: TGTGCCAGCAGTCAGGGGGGCGGGACCGGGGAGCTGTTTTTT

V: TRBV28
D: TRBD1
J: TRBJ2-7
size: -
CDR3: CASSPSRTGSTYEQYF
DNA: TGTGCCAGCAGTCCCTCCCGGACAGGGTCAACCTACGAGCAGTACTTC

V: TRBV12-3/TRBV12-4
D: TRBD1
J: TRBJ1-2
size: -
CDR3: CASRRGQGGNYGYTF
DNA: TGTGCCAGCAGAAGAGGACAGGGTGGGAACTATGGCTACACCTTC

V: TRBV7-2
D: TRBD1
J: TRBJ1-3
size: -
CDR3: CASSRQGFNTIYF
DNA: TGTGCCAGCAGCAGACAGGGGTTCAACACCATATATTTT

V: TRBV6-2/TRBV6-3
D: -
J: TRBJ1-5
size: -
CDR3: CASTSIEPVRGPQHF
DNA: TGTGCCAGCACCTCGATCGAGCCCGTTCGGGGGCCCCAGCATTTT

V: TRBV2
D: -
J: TRBJ1-1
size: -
CDR3: CAGSVGYMNTEAFF
DNA: TGTGCCGGTTCAGTGGGGTACATGAACACTGAAGCTTTCTTT

V: TRBV30
D: TRBD2
J: TRBJ2-7
size: -
CDR3: CAWKRERGYEQYF
DNA: TGTGCCTGGAAGCGGGAGAGGGGATACGAGCAGTACTTC

V: TRBV7-3
D: TRBD2
J: TRBJ2-3
size: once
CDR3: CASSLVAGGITDTQYF
DNA: TGTGCCAGCAGCTTGGTAGCGGGGGGTATCACAGATACGCAGTATTTT

V: TRBV3-1
D: -
J: TRBJ2-7
size: -
CDR3: CASSPGRGRKYEQYF
DNA: TGTGCCAGCAGCCCCGGGAGGGGGCGCAAGTACGAGCAGTACTTC

V: TRBV19
D: -
J: TRBJ2-5
size: -
CDR3: CASSSRGNLETQYF
DNA: TGTGCCAGTAGTTCCCGGGGGAATCTTGAGACCCAGTACTTC

V: TRBV28
D: -
J: TRBJ1-1
size: -
CDR3: CASSGGSPEAFF
DNA: TGTGCCAGCAGTGGAGGTAGTCCTGAAGCTTTCTTT

V: TRBV10-2
D: TRBD1
J: TRBJ2-2
size: -
CDR3: CASSGTLGQGFTGELFF
DNA: TGCGCCAGCAGTGGGACTCTAGGACAGGGCTTCACCGGGGAGCTGTTTTTT

V: TRBV11-2
D: -
J: TRBJ2-1
size: -
CDR3: CASSIADSSYNEQFF
DNA: TGTGCCAGCAGCATAGCGGACAGCTCCTACAATGAGCAGTTCTTC